This TCR beta chain was obtained from a study of shared clonotypes between healthy human individuals. Study-wide context: Three CD4 naive, three CD4 memory, two CD8 naive and one CD8 memory plate were used per donor.

In the original workflow: Junction-only sequences without quality scores came from ImmunoSEQ, so filtering differed. Method: immunoSEQ multiplex PCR; TCRdb's copy keeps in-frame clones and lacks some. V, J and clone size are those of that table, while D and trimming were read from the DNA. The table lists about 2 million clones, approximately 94% of them singletons. The CDR3 has 17 amino acids. Germline values: CDR1 LGHNA, CDR2 YSLEER. The V gene end was trimmed by 2 bases and the J gene end by 6 bases; junction bases not matched to a gene: 12. Naive CD8 cells lacked CD45RO, underwent positive selection for CCR7 and left out terminally differentiated effector memory CD45RA+ cells. Each of the donors was a healthy adult who was HIV-negative and had not had a recent acute infection or vaccination.

V is TRBV4-3 and J is TRBJ2-7; 11 nucleotides match TRBD2. This clonotype was obtained from a man younger than 35 in good health. Sample: naive CD8+ T cells sorted from blood. CDR3 sequence reads: CASSQRLAGKEAGEQYF. The CDR3 region has the DNA TGCGCCAGCAGCCAAAGACTAGCGGGAAAGGAGGCAGGCGAGCAGTACTTC.